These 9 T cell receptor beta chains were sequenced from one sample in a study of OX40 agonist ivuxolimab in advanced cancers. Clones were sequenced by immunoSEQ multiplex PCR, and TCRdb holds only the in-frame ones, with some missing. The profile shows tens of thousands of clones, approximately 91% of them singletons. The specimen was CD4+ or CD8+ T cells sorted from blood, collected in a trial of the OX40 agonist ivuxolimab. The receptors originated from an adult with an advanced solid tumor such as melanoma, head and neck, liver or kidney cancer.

CDR3 DNA sequence: TGTGCCAGCAGCTTCAGGACTAGCACCGGGGAGCTGTTTTTT. Translated, it gives CASSFRTSTGELFF. This chain connects TRBV7-2 to TRBJ2-2; the match to TRBD2 covers 7 bases. The V gene end was trimmed by 3 bases and the J gene end by 4 bases; junction bases not matched to a gene: 2. CDR1 and CDR2 from the germline V gene are SGHTA and FQGNSA. The CDR3 is 14 amino acids.

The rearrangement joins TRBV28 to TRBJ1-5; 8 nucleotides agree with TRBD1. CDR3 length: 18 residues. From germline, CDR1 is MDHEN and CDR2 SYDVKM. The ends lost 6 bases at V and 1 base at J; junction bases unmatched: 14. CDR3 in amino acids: CASRPSLLTGVSNQPQHF. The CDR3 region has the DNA TGTGCCAGCAGACCGTCCCTCTTGACAGGGGTAAGCAATCAGCCCCAGCATTTT. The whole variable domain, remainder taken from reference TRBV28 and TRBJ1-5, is DVKVTQSSRYLVKRTGEKVFLECVQDMDHENMFWYRQDPGLGLRLIYFSYDVKMKEKGDIPEGYSVSREKKERFSLILESASTNQTSMYLCASRPSLLTGVSNQPQHFGDGTRLSIL.

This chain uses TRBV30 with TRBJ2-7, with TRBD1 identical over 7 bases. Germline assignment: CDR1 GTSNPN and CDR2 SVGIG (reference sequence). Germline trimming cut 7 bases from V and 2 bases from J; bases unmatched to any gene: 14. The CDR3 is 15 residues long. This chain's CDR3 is CAYLESYRGTYEQYF. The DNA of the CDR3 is TGTGCCTACCTTGAGTCCTACAGGGGAACCTACGAGCAGTACTTC.

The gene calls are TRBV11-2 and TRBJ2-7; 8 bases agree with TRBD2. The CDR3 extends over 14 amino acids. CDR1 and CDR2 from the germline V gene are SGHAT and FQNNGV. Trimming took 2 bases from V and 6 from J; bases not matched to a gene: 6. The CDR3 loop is CASSLLGTSSEQYV. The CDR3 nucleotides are TGTGCCAGCAGCTTACTCGGGACTAGTTCCGAGCAGTACGTC.

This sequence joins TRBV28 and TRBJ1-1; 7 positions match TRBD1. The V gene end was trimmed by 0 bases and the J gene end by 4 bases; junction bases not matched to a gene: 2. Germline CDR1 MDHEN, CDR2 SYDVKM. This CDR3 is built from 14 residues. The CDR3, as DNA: TGTGCCAGCAGTTTATGGGGACAGTTCACTGAAGCTTTCTTT. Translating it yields CASSLWGQFTEAFF.

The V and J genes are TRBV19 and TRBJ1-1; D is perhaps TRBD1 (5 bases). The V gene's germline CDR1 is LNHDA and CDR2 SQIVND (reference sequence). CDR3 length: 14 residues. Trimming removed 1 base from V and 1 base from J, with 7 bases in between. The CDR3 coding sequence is TGTGCCAGTAGTATAGGGGACGGGAACACTGAAGCTTTCTTT. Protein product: CASSIGDGNTEAFF.

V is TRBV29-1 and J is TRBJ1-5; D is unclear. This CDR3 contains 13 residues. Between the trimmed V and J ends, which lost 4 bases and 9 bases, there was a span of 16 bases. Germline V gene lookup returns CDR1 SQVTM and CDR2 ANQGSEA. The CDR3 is CSVVVGYGSPQHF. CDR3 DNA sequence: TGCAGCGTTGTAGTAGGGTATGGGTCGCCCCAGCATTTT.

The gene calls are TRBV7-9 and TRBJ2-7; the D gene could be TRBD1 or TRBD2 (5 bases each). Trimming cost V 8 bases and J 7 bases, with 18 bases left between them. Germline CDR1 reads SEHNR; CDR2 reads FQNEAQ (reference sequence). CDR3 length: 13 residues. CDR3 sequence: CASPLEGRGEQYV. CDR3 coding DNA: TGTGCCAGCCCCTTAGAGGGTAGGGGTGAGCAGTACGTC.

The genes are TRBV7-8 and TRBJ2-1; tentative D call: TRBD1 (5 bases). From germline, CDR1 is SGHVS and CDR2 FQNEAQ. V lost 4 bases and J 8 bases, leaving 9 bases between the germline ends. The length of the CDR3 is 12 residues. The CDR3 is CASSSTDDEQFF. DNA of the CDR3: TGTGCCAGCAGCTCGACAGACGATGAGCAGTTCTTC.